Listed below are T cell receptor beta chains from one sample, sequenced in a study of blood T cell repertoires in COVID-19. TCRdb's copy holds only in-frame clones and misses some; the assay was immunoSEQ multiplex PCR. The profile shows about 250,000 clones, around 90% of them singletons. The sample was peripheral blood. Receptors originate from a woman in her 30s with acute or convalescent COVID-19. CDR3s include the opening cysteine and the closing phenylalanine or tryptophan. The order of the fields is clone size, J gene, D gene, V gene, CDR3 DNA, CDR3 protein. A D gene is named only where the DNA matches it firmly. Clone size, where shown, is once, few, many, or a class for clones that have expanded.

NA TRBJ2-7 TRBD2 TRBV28 TGTGCCAGCAGTATAGCGGGAGAAGTAACCGAGCAGTACTTC CASSIAGEVTEQYF
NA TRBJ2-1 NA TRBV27 TGTGCCAGCAGTTCCCGGGAGTCCAATGAGCAGTTCTTC CASSSRESNEQFF
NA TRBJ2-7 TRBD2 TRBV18 TGTGCCAGCTCACCAAGCGGGAGCAACCACGAGCAGTACTTC CASSPSGSNHEQYF
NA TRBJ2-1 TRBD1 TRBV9 TGTGCCAGCAGCGTAGCCGGGACAGGCTACAATGAGCAGTTCTTC CASSVAGTGYNEQFF
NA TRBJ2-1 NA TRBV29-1 TGCAGCGCCACCGGGACAATACTTACCGGTGAGCAGTTCTTC CSATGTILTGEQFF
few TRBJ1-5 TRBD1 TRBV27 TGTGCCAGCAGTTCCAGGGGGCCCAATCAGCCCCAGCATTTT CASSSRGPNQPQHF
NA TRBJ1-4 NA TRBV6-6 TGTGCCAGCAGAAACGGGGGGACTAATGAAAAACTGTTTTTT CASRNGGTNEKLFF
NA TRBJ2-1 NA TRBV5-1 TGCGCCAGCAGCATCGGACTGGGCTCCTACAATGAGCAGTTCTTC CASSIGLGSYNEQFF
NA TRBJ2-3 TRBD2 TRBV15 TGTGCCACCAGCAGAGAAAGCGGGAGTCTGGATACGCAGTATTTT CATSRESGSLDTQYF
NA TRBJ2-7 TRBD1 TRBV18 TGTGCCAGCTCGCAACAGGGGCGCGAGCAGTACTTC CASSQQGREQYF
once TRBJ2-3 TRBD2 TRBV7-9 TGTGCCAGCAGCCTGGCTAGCGGGAGTTCTTCTAGGCACACAGATACGCAGTATTTT CASSLASGSSSRHTDTQYF
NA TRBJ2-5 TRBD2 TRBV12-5 TGTGCTAGTGGCACCGGACTAGCGGGGGAGGAGACCCAGTACTTC CASGTGLAGEETQYF
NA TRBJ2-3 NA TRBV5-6 TGTGCCAGCAGCTTGGTACGGGGGGCTAGCACAGATACGCAGTATTTT CASSLVRGASTDTQYF
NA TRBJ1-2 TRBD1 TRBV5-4 TGTGCCAGCAGCGAACCAGACAGGGTCGGTGGCTACACCTTC CASSEPDRVGGYTF
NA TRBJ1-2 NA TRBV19 TGTGCCAGTAGTATAGATAGGACACTCGTACTCCGTGGCTACACCTTC CASSIDRTLVLRGYTF
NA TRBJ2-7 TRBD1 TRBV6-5 TGTGCCAGCAGCCACCGGGACAGGGCCTACGAGCAGTACTTC CASSHRDRAYEQYF
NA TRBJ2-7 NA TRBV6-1 TGTGCCAGCAGTGAAGGGGTGTCCCGGGGGCAGTACTTC CASSEGVSRGQYF
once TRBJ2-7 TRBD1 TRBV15 TGTGCCACCAGCAGGGACAGGGTGGTCGAGCAGTACTTC CATSRDRVVEQYF